The clone carrying this T cell receptor (beta chain) occurred a few times. The data were taken from a study of blood T cell repertoires in COVID-19. Study context: Both acute and convalescent COVID-19 samples were obtained from the United States, Italy and Spain.

Germline assignment: CDR1 DFQATT and CDR2 SNEGSKA (reference sequence). Trimming took off 3 bases at V and 8 bases at J, with 13 bases between the two ends. The CDR3 runs to 12 residues. As originally analysed: Amplification of reference gene primers was used by the study to estimate nucleated cell counts. TCRdb's copy holds only in-frame clones and misses some; the assay was immunoSEQ multiplex PCR. That table gives V, J and clone size, and the DNA gave D and trimming. Among about 110,000 clones, 71% were seen once, and the ten largest hold about 1%. Source material: peripheral blood. This receptor was obtained from a human donor with acute or convalescent COVID-19. The donor label of this sample is uncertain. The chain has TRBV20-1 and TRBJ1-2; D remains unclear. CDR3 bases: TGCAGTGCTAGTAACGGGGTTGGAGGCTACACCTTC. It codes for CSASNGVGGYTF.